Reported below is one T cell receptor beta chain. These data are taken from a study of T cell changes during pregnancy in multiple sclerosis. Using immunoSEQ multiplex PCR, the repertoire was profiled, and TCRdb retains in-frame clones only, with some absent. The sample yields tens of thousands of clones, approximately 92% seen once. The sequence was obtained from a female donor with multiple sclerosis, enrolled in a pregnancy study. Source material: peripheral blood.

DNA for the CDR3: TGTGCCAGCAGCCAAGCCCAGGGGGAACAAGAGACCCAGTACTTC. Translation: CASSQAQGEQETQYF. The V gene is TRBV4-2, the J gene TRBJ2-5, with 7 bases aligning to TRBD1. CDR3 size: 15 residues. Losses at the gene ends were 1 base for V and 2 bases for J; bases not matched to a gene: 4. Germline loops: CDR1 LGHNA, CDR2 YNFKEQ.